A single sample gave rise to the 12 T cell receptor beta chains below, sequenced in a study of cytomegalovirus exposure and HLA in healthy donors. Sequenced by immunoSEQ multiplex PCR; TCRdb stores in-frame clones only, minus some. The sample lists approximately 270,000 clones, more than 85% occurring once. Source material: PBMCs. These receptors originate from a young man in good health and CMV-seropositive.

This chain connects TRBV6-1 to TRBJ1-1; tentative D call: TRBD1 (5 bases). V dropped 7 bases and J dropped 3 bases, with 15 bases sitting between them. The length of the CDR3 is 14 residues. The V gene's germline CDR1 is MNHNS and CDR2 SASEGT. The CDR3, as DNA: TGTGCCAGCAAATCAGGGCCGGAGTACACTGAAGCTTTCTTT. The encoded protein is CASKSGPEYTEAFF.

The CDR3 DNA sequence: TGCAGCGTTGAAGCCTCTCGGAACACTGAAGCTTTCTTT. Its protein product is CSVEASRNTEAFF. The chain combines TRBV29-1 with TRBJ1-1; the D is unclear. V shed 1 base and J shed 1 base, with 7 bases lying between them. The CDR3 contains 13 residues. Germline loops: CDR1 SQVTM, CDR2 ANQGSEA.

The chain joins TRBV29-1 to TRBJ1-1; 7 bases fit TRBD1. CDR1 is SQVTM and CDR2 is ANQGSEA in the germline V gene. The CDR3 contains 15 residues. J lost 0 bases, V lost 7 bases, and 11 bases had no gene match. CDR3 bases: TGCAGCGCCAGAAACCACGACAGGGTGAACACTGAAGCTTTCTTT. Translated, it gives CSARNHDRVNTEAFF.

This chain links TRBV14 with TRBJ1-2; D is perhaps TRBD1 (5 bases). CDR1 is SGHDN and CDR2 is FVKESK in the germline V gene. The CDR3 covers 13 residues. V lost 3 bases to trimming and J lost 5 bases, with 10 bases between them. The DNA of the CDR3 is TGTGCCAGCAGCCACTCGGAGGGGTATGGCTACACCTTC. Translation gives CASSHSEGYGYTF.

The CDR3 DNA sequence: TGTGCCAGCAGTGCGGTACAGGGGTATAACGAGCAGTACTTC. It specifies CASSAVQGYNEQYF. The chain employs TRBV28 and TRBJ2-7, with 7 bases lining up with TRBD1. Trimming at V came to 5 bases and at J to 5 bases, leaving 9 bases not matched to a gene. Germline-derived CDR1 and CDR2 are MDHEN and SYDVKM. The CDR3 length is 14 residues. Combining the CDR3 with reference TRBV28 and TRBJ2-7 gives the whole variable domain DVKVTQSSRYLVKRTGEKVFLECVQDMDHENMFWYRQDPGLGLRLIYFSYDVKMKEKGDIPEGYSVSREKKERFSLILESASTNQTSMYLCASSAVQGYNEQYFGPGTRLTVT.

The chain joins TRBV13 to TRBJ2-7; TRBD2 matches at 8 bases. This CDR3 is built from 12 residues. Germline V CDR1 and CDR2: PRHDT, FYEKMQ (reference sequence). Germline trimming cut 5 bases from V and 9 bases from J; bases unmatched to any gene: 6. The CDR3 loop reads CASSVSGMAQYF. The CDR3, as DNA: TGTGCCAGCAGCGTTAGCGGGATGGCGCAGTACTTC.

J is TRBJ2-7 and V is TRBV11-2; no clear D gene. The CDR3 spans 17 residues. Per germline, CDR1 SGHAT and CDR2 FQNNGV. The V end lost 2 bases, the J end lost 2 bases, and 19 bases lay between the germline ends. CDR3 sequence reads: CASSLYDPPGLTYEQYF. In DNA form, the CDR3 reads TGTGCCAGCAGCTTATATGATCCCCCGGGTCTAACCTACGAGCAGTACTTC.

The chain combines TRBV6-5 with TRBJ2-7, with D unclear. The germline CDR1 and CDR2 sequences are MNHEY and SVGAGI. Trimming stripped 1 base from V and 6 bases from J, with 10 bases between. CDR3 length equals 13 residues. CDR3 nucleotide sequence: TGTGCCAGCAGTTACTACGCCGGTGGCGAGCAGTACTTC. It codes for CASSYYAGGEQYF.

V and J are TRBV28 and TRBJ1-1; TRBD1 matches at 8 bases. V was pared by 5 bases and J by 1 base, with 3 bases of the junction left unmatched. Germline loops: CDR1 MDHEN, CDR2 SYDVKM. CDR3 length: 14 residues. This chain's CDR3 is CASSTQGGNTEAFF. CDR3 coding DNA: TGTGCCAGCAGTACACAGGGGGGGAACACTGAAGCTTTCTTT.

CDR3 in DNA: TGTGCCAGCAGCTTATCGATTAGCGGGTTCCAAGAGACCCAGTACTTC. Protein: CASSLSISGFQETQYF. The chain recombines TRBV7-8 with TRBJ2-5; the match to TRBD2 covers 7 bases. Unmatched junction bases numbered 7, after V lost 2 bases and J lost 1 base. The germline V gene has CDR1 SGHVS and CDR2 FQNEAQ. The length of the CDR3 is 16 residues.

This clone was counted between two and nine times. The chain combines TRBV6-1 with TRBJ1-4, with 9 bases lining up with TRBD1. J was trimmed by 7 bases and V by 2 bases; bases with no gene match: 5. This CDR3 comprises 15 residues. Germline CDR1 is MNHNS and CDR2 is SASEGT. CDR3 region: CASSEPGQGSEKLFF. Here the CDR3 DNA reads TGTGCCAGCAGTGAACCGGGACAGGGATCTGAAAAACTGTTTTTT.

The rearrangement uses TRBV19 and TRBJ1-2; D is unclear. CDR3 size: 13 residues. The V gene lost 5 bases and the J gene lost 4 bases, with 11 bases spanning the gap. CDR1 and CDR2 (germline): LNHDA, SQIVND (reference sequence). CDR3 sequence: CASSWTARYGYTF. The CDR3 DNA follows: TGTGCCAGTAGTTGGACCGCTCGCTATGGCTACACCTTC.